These 21 T cell receptor beta chains were all obtained from the same sample, sequenced in a study of cytomegalovirus exposure and HLA in healthy donors. A multiplex PCR was run with 60 Vbeta primers and 13 Jbeta primers. The method was immunoSEQ multiplex PCR; TCRdb's version includes in-frame clones alone and lacks a portion of them. The sample carries some 170,000 clones, about 81% recorded once. Sequencing was carried out using PBMCs. These receptors came from a woman aged 18-29 years in good health and CMV-seronegative.

The CDR3 DNA sequence: TGTGCCAGCGAGTACGGTTTCGGAAACACCATATATTTT. It translates to CASEYGFGNTIYF. The rearrangement joins TRBV11-2 to TRBJ1-3; no firm D call. Deletions cut 8 bases from V and 4 bases from J, with 12 bases between. CDR3 length: 13 residues. The germline gives CDR1 SGHAT, CDR2 FQNNGV.

The gene calls are TRBV6-1 and TRBJ1-1, with D possibly TRBD1 on 6 matching bases. The CDR3 sequence is 12 residues long. Germline V CDR1 and CDR2: MNHNS, SASEGT. Written as DNA, the CDR3 is TGTGTCTCACAGAGGTGGACAGACTCTGCTTTCTTT. Encoded protein: CVSQRWTDSAFF.

The chain combines TRBV5-6 with TRBJ1-6, with D perhaps matching TRBD1 (6 bases). Germline assignment: CDR1 SGHDT and CDR2 YYEEEE. V dropped 2 bases and J dropped 6 bases, with 15 bases sitting between them. There are 16 residues in the CDR3. The CDR3 is CASSLSWGPVNSPLHF. The CDR3 DNA reads as TGTGCCAGCAGCTTAAGTTGGGGGCCCGTTAATTCACCCCTCCACTTT. Looking up the rest from reference TRBV5-6 and TRBJ1-6 gives the full variable domain: DAGVTQSPTHLIKTRGQQVTLRCSPKSGHDTVSWYQQALGQGPQFIFQYYEEEERQRGNFPDRFSGHQFPNYSSELNVNALLLGDSALYLCASSLSWGPVNSPLHFGNGTRLTVT.

The genes are TRBV5-6 and TRBJ2-1; D possibly corresponds to TRBD1 (5 bases). In germline, CDR1 is SGHDT, CDR2 YYEEEE. This CDR3 has 18 amino acids. Deletions cut 0 bases from V and 0 bases from J, with 16 bases between. CDR3 amino acids: CASSLVLGGATSYNEQFF. The CDR3, as DNA: TGTGCCAGCAGCTTGGTTCTCGGTGGGGCTACCTCCTACAATGAGCAGTTCTTC.

The rearrangement joins TRBV7-2 to TRBJ1-3; D is undetermined. Germline lookup yields CDR1 SGHTA and CDR2 FQGNSA. V dropped 0 bases and J dropped 0 bases, with 6 bases sitting between them. The CDR3 runs to 15 residues. The CDR3 loop is CASSLASISGNTIYF. CDR3 DNA: TGTGCCAGCAGCTTAGCTTCAATCTCTGGAAACACCATATATTTT.

The V call is TRBV5-1, the J call TRBJ1-2; TRBD1 aligns across 10 bases. V lost 4 bases to trimming and J lost 6 bases; unmatched junction nucleotides: 9. Germline-derived CDR1 and CDR2 are SGHRS and YFSETQ. The CDR3 loop spans 15 amino acids. DNA of the CDR3: TGCGCCAGCAGCGCGTCCGACAGGGGGCTTAATGGCTACACCTTC. Its translation: CASSASDRGLNGYTF.

This chain connects TRBV28 to TRBJ2-1; TRBD2 matches 7 bases. V trimming: 5 bases; J trimming: 7 bases; junction bases outside the gene matches: 8. Germline V gene lookup returns CDR1 MDHEN and CDR2 SYDVKM. The CDR3 consists of 14 residues. CDR3 sequence (DNA): TGTGCCAGCAGTACCGGGACTACTAGGAATGAGCAGTTCTTC. Amino acids: CASSTGTTRNEQFF.

A note on this clone: This same CDR3 is encoded by further DNA sequences in the sample. This rearrangement joins TRBV14 to TRBJ2-1; TRBD1 matches at 7 bases. The CDR3 consists of 16 residues. With 6 bases clipped from V and 6 bases from J, the junction kept 14 bases outside the gene matches. Germline-derived CDR1 and CDR2 are SGHDN and FVKESK. In nucleotides, the CDR3 is TGTGCCAGCAGTTCGGGACAGCTACGATACTCCAATGAGCAGTTCTTC. This translates into CASSSGQLRYSNEQFF.

This rearrangement joins TRBV5-1 to TRBJ1-1; the D gene is possibly TRBD1 (5 bases). Germline V CDR1 and CDR2: SGHRS, YFSETQ. The V end lost 4 bases, the J end lost 5 bases, and 15 bases lay between the germline ends. CDR3 size: 14 residues. CDR3 in amino acids: CASSQWGGETEAFF. CDR3 DNA: TGCGCCAGCAGCCAGTGGGGGGGGGAGACTGAAGCTTTCTTT. Full variable domain (rest looked up from reference TRBV5-1 and TRBJ1-1): KAGVTQTPRYLIKTRGQQVTLSCSPISGHRSVSWYQQTPGQGLQFLFEYFSETQRNKGNFPGRFSGRQFSNSRSEMNVSTLELGDSALYLCASSQWGGETEAFFGQGTRLTVV.

This clone showed up just a few times. The J gene is TRBJ1-1, the V gene TRBV6-6; weak D call: TRBD1 (5 bases). The CDR3 loop spans 15 amino acids. Trimming cost V 2 bases and J 1 base, with 11 bases left between them. Germline CDR1 reads MNHNY; CDR2 reads SVGAGI (reference sequence). The CDR3 DNA follows: TGTGCCAGCAGTTACCTACAGGTCCCGAACACTGAAGCTTTCTTT. Translated: CASSYLQVPNTEAFF.

The chain combines TRBV19 with TRBJ2-7; 8 bases map to TRBD2. CDR3 length: 15 residues. V dropped 3 bases and J dropped 3; count of bases not matched to a gene: 7. Germline V CDR1 and CDR2: LNHDA, SQIVND (reference sequence). CDR3: CASSIPSGGLYEQYF. Written as DNA, the CDR3 is TGTGCCAGTAGTATCCCTTCGGGAGGGCTCTACGAGCAGTACTTC.

The chain joins TRBV2 to TRBJ2-7; 10 bases align to TRBD2. The J segment lost 5 bases and the V segment lost 1 base, leaving 8 bases of the junction unmatched. Germline CDR1 is SNHLY and CDR2 is FYNNEI. This CDR3 has 16 residues. The CDR3 protein is CASSEGILAGANEQYF. The CDR3 bases are TGTGCCAGCAGTGAAGGAATTCTAGCGGGAGCCAACGAGCAGTACTTC.

The gene calls are TRBV7-2 and TRBJ2-1; D unclear. With 1 base removed from V and 6 bases from J, the gap between germline ends came to 7 bases. CDR1 is SGHTA, CDR2 FQGNSA, per germline. The CDR3 is 13 residues long. For the CDR3, the DNA is TGTGCCAGCAGCTTAGGGCAGATCAATGAGCAGTTCTTC. This translates into CASSLGQINEQFF.

The rearrangement links TRBV4-2 to TRBJ2-7, with a weak D call TRBD2 (6 bases). From germline, CDR1 is LGHNA and CDR2 YNFKEQ. The CDR3 is made up of 15 amino acids. The V end was cut by 4 bases, the J end by 4 bases, with 17 bases between. The CDR3 DNA sequence: TGTGCCAGCAGCCCACTCGGGGGACTTACATACGAGCAGTACTTC. Its translation: CASSPLGGLTYEQYF.

This chain joins TRBV6-1 and TRBJ2-7; 7 nucleotides match TRBD1. This CDR3 has 15 residues. V shed 5 bases and J 3 bases; nucleotides not matched to a gene: 10. Germline CDR1 MNHNS, CDR2 SASEGT. CDR3 DNA: TGTGCCAGCAGTTCGACCGGGACAGACTTCTACGAGCAGTACTTC. This encodes CASSSTGTDFYEQYF.

The chain employs TRBV6-1 and TRBJ2-5; 7 bases match TRBD1. Per the germline V gene, CDR1 is MNHNS and CDR2 is SASEGT. V was pared by 9 bases and J by 4 bases, with 2 bases of the junction left unmatched. The CDR3 spans 11 residues. DNA for the CDR3: TGTGCCAGTGACAGGGCAGAGACCCAGTACTTC. Translation gives CASDRAETQYF.

This clone was seen once. The chain couples TRBV5-1 to TRBJ1-1; D is undetermined. The V gene lost 3 bases and the J gene lost 1 base, with 7 bases spanning the gap. The germline CDR1 and CDR2 sequences are SGHRS and YFSETQ. The CDR3 spans 13 residues. For the CDR3, the DNA is TGCGCCAGCAGCTCTCAACAGAACACTGAAGCTTTCTTT. Translating gives CASSSQQNTEAFF.

This chain links TRBV5-1 with TRBJ1-4; no clear D. V dropped 2 bases and J dropped 1 base, with 9 bases sitting between them. The CDR3 consists of 15 residues. CDR1 and CDR2 (germline): SGHRS, YFSETQ. CDR3 residues: CASSFAQLTNEKLFF. The DNA for the CDR3 is TGCGCCAGCAGCTTCGCACAGCTAACTAATGAAAAACTGTTTTTT.

The V call is TRBV2, the J call TRBJ2-7; a weak D match, TRBD1 (5 bases). This CDR3 is 14 amino acids long. Trimming shortened V by 6 bases and J by 1 base, and 13 bases separated the two germline ends. Looked up from germline, CDR1 is SNHLY and CDR2 is FYNNEI. In DNA form, the CDR3 reads TGTGCCAGCAGAATCCAGGGTACGTCCTACGAGCAGTACTTC. This translates into CASRIQGTSYEQYF.

The chain uses TRBV2 and TRBJ2-7; no clear D. CDR3 length equals 13 residues. V lost 10 bases and J lost 0, with 13 bases in between. CDR1 SNHLY and CDR2 FYNNEI come from the germline V gene. CDR3 sequence: CATTPAVSYEQYF. The CDR3 DNA is TGTGCCACGACACCCGCCGTCTCCTACGAGCAGTACTTC.

This clone was picked up a small number of times. This chain links TRBV5-5 with TRBJ2-1, with 7 bases that match TRBD2. Trimming removed 5 bases from V and 4 bases from J; junction bases left unmatched: 12. Germline values: CDR1 SGHKS, CDR2 YYEKEE (reference sequence). The CDR3 sequence is 16 residues long. CDR3 DNA sequence: TGTGCCAGCAGTCTTGGTCTAGCGGCCACATACAATGAGCAGTTCTTC. It translates to CASSLGLAATYNEQFF.